One sample yielded the 20 T cell receptor beta chains listed below, sequenced in a study of neoadjuvant anti-PD-1 for oral cavity cancer (dated by TCRdb to about 2021). What the time point label conveys for this sample: before neoadjuvant nivolumab. Library preparation employed the immunoSEQ multiplex PCR assay. Drawn from immuneACCESS, this table holds only the in-frame rearrangements with V and J called that TCRdb kept. Clones are partly lost; checked studies trace under half to an unresolved V gene and leave the rest unexplained. A total of under 85,000 clones appear in this sample, roughly 80% of them only once. In total, the top ten clones hold over 2.5% of the sample. Sequences were derived from PBMCs, sampled before nivolumab (anti-PD-1) treatment. These receptors were collected from a person between 40 and 85 years old with oral cavity squamous cell carcinoma.

The chain carries TRBV12-5 and TRBJ2-1, with TRBD2 matching over 7 bases. This CDR3 spans 17 amino acids. Germline CDR1 and CDR2: LGHNT and FRNRAP. J was trimmed by 2 bases and V by 5 bases; bases with no gene match: 12. The CDR3 DNA reads TGTGCTAGTGGTCCGACTAGCACTCGAGCGGCCTACAATGAGCAGTTCTTC. Its protein is CASGPTSTRAAYNEQFF.

This clone has only a few counts. The rearrangement uses TRBV6-4 and TRBJ1-1; the match to TRBD1 covers 10 bases. The trim removed 6 bases at V and 1 base at J, leaving 5 bases unmatched. This CDR3 contains 15 residues. Germline values: CDR1 MRHNA, CDR2 SNTAGT. The CDR3 nucleotides are TGTGCCAGCAGGCTTTGGACAGGGGGGAACACTGAAGCTTTCTTT. It encodes CASRLWTGGNTEAFF.

The chain recombines TRBV2 with TRBJ2-1; D tentatively reads TRBD1 or TRBD2 (6 bases each). The length of the CDR3 is 17 residues. The ends were cut back, 0 bases at V and 7 bases at J, with 19 bases in the middle. Per germline, CDR1 SNHLY and CDR2 FYNNEI. The CDR3 spells CASSEAGGQLIGNEQFF. CDR3 in DNA: TGTGCCAGCAGTGAAGCGGGGGGACAATTAATTGGGAATGAGCAGTTCTTC.

This clone was detected once. This chain joins TRBV19 and TRBJ2-2; D may be TRBD1 (6 bases). Germline-derived CDR1 and CDR2 are LNHDA and SQIVND (reference sequence). Trimming removed 5 bases from V and 2 bases from J, with 18 bases in between. This CDR3 spans 17 amino acids. The CDR3 bases are TGTGCCAGTAGTCTACAGGGTACCTATCAAAACACCGGGGAGCTGTTTTTT. Translation gives CASSLQGTYQNTGELFF.

The chain is built from TRBV7-2 and TRBJ2-7, with 7 positions matching TRBD1. CDR1 SGHTA and CDR2 FQGNSA come from the germline V gene. V shed 5 bases and J 5 bases; nucleotides not matched to a gene: 3. This CDR3 contains 12 residues. Written as DNA, the CDR3 is TGTGCCAGCAGCGCCCAGGGGGACGAGCAGTACTTC. Its protein product is CASSAQGDEQYF.

The J gene is TRBJ1-5, the V gene TRBV5-8; D gene unclear. V lost 8 bases, J lost 2 bases, and 11 bases lay in between. The V gene's germline CDR1 is SGHTS and CDR2 YDEGEE. The CDR3 is made up of 13 amino acids. CDR3 protein: CASRGVGNQPQHF. CDR3 bases: TGTGCCAGTCGGGGTGTGGGCAATCAGCCCCAGCATTTT.

The CDR3 coding sequence is TGCGCCAGCAGCGATACACAGGGACTTGGCTACACCTTC. It yields the protein CASSDTQGLGYTF. This sequence joins TRBV5-1 and TRBJ1-2; possible D gene TRBD1, 6 bases. The CDR3 covers 13 residues. Germline V gene lookup returns CDR1 SGHRS and CDR2 YFSETQ. The V end was cut by 4 bases, the J end by 7 bases, with 14 bases between. Looking up the rest from reference TRBV5-1 and TRBJ1-2 gives the full variable domain: KAGVTQTPRYLIKTRGQQVTLSCSPISGHRSVSWYQQTPGQGLQFLFEYFSETQRNKGNFPGRFSGRQFSNSRSEMNVSTLELGDSALYLCASSDTQGLGYTFGSGTRLTVV.

V and J are TRBV7-8 and TRBJ2-7, with 7 bases aligning to TRBD2. V shed 0 bases and J 6 bases; nucleotides not matched to a gene: 5. This CDR3 has 14 residues. CDR1 is SGHVS and CDR2 is FQNEAQ in the germline V gene. The CDR3 reads CASSLALREREQYF. The CDR3 DNA follows: TGTGCCAGCAGCTTAGCATTGCGGGAGCGCGAGCAGTACTTC. Full variable domain (rest looked up from reference TRBV7-8 and TRBJ2-7): GAGVSQSPRYKVAKRGQDVALRCDPISGHVSLFWYQQALGQGPEFLTYFQNEAQLDKSGLPSDRFFAERPEGSVSTLKIQRTQQEDSAVYLCASSLALREREQYFGPGTRLTVT.

Only one count was recorded for this clone. This chain links TRBV9 with TRBJ2-5; 7 nucleotides match TRBD2. Unmatched junction bases numbered 15, after V lost 4 bases and J lost 3 bases. CDR3 length: 17 residues. Germline CDR1 and CDR2: SGDLS and YYNGEE. The CDR3 DNA sequence: TGTGCCAGCAGCCCACTCCCGGCCAGGGCGGGAGAAGAGACCCAGTACTTC. Its protein product is CASSPLPARAGEETQYF.

V gene TRBV11-2 combines with J gene TRBJ1-5; D is possibly TRBD1 (5 bases). Trimming stripped 1 base from V and 7 bases from J, with 11 bases between. Germline V gene lookup returns CDR1 SGHAT and CDR2 FQNNGV. This CDR3 contains 14 residues. CDR3 amino acids: CASSLGGVEQPQHF. The CDR3 coding sequence is TGTGCCAGCAGCTTAGGGGGGGTTGAGCAGCCCCAGCATTTT.

The genes are TRBV2 and TRBJ2-1; 8 nucleotides line up with TRBD2. Germline loops: CDR1 SNHLY, CDR2 FYNNEI. V dropped 2 bases and J dropped 15; count of bases not matched to a gene: 12. The CDR3 extends over 14 amino acids. CDR3 coding DNA: TGTGCCAGCAGTGAACGGGAGGGCGTTAGTGGGCGGTTCTTC. It translates to CASSEREGVSGRFF.

The chain has TRBV5-1 and TRBJ1-3; no firm D call. The CDR3 has 16 residues. CDR1 is SGHRS and CDR2 is YFSETQ in the germline V gene. The V end was cut by 1 base, the J end by 0 bases, with 11 bases between. The CDR3 DNA reads TGCGCCAGCAGCTTGCCCGGACTCAGCTCTGGAAACACCATATATTTT. As protein: CASSLPGLSSGNTIYF.

This chain uses TRBV5-4 with TRBJ2-1; 8 nucleotides align to TRBD2. Germline V gene lookup returns CDR1 SGHNT and CDR2 YYREEE (reference sequence). The V segment lost 4 bases and the J segment 7 bases; nucleotides outside the gene matches: 7. The CDR3 contains 14 residues. This CDR3 is CASSLNGGRNEQFF. CDR3 DNA sequence: TGTGCCAGCAGCCTCAATGGCGGGAGGAATGAGCAGTTCTTC.

This clone was seen just once. CDR3 nucleotides: TGTGCCAGCAGCCCCTTCGGGACAGACCAAGAGACCCAGTACTTC. It translates to CASSPFGTDQETQYF. J is TRBJ2-5 and V is TRBV2; 7 bases fit TRBD1. The J segment lost 0 bases and the V segment lost 6 bases, leaving 7 bases of the junction unmatched. This CDR3 is built from 15 residues. CDR1 is SNHLY and CDR2 is FYNNEI in the germline V gene.

V is TRBV2 and J is TRBJ2-3, with D tentatively TRBD2 (6 bases). The CDR3 spans 13 residues. V was trimmed by 10 bases and J by 2 bases, leaving 13 bases between them. The germline V gene has CDR1 SNHLY and CDR2 FYNNEI. The CDR3 DNA is TGTGCCACCTGGGGACTTCCCACAGATACGCAGTATTTT. This translates into CATWGLPTDTQYF.

This clone was counted once. This chain connects TRBV30 to TRBJ1-5; 8 bases match TRBD1. Per germline, CDR1 GTSNPN and CDR2 SVGIG (reference sequence). This CDR3 has 14 amino acids. V shed 1 base, J shed 6 bases, and the junction held 5 bases outside the gene matches. The CDR3 sequence is CAWSGGTGGQPQHF. The CDR3 DNA is TGTGCCTGGAGTGGCGGGACAGGCGGTCAGCCCCAGCATTTT.

The chain joins TRBV13 to TRBJ1-1; the match to TRBD1 covers 9 bases. V dropped 5 bases and J dropped 5; count of bases not matched to a gene: 9. This CDR3 comprises 15 residues. Germline lookup yields CDR1 PRHDT and CDR2 FYEKMQ (reference sequence). The CDR3: CASSGGTGRSTEAFF. The DNA for the CDR3 is TGTGCCAGCAGCGGAGGGACAGGGAGGAGTACTGAAGCTTTCTTT.

The chain joins TRBV11-2 to TRBJ2-7; TRBD2 is a possible D gene (6 bases). There are 14 residues in the CDR3. Germline CDR1 SGHAT, CDR2 FQNNGV. Trimming removed 5 bases at V and 0 bases at J, with 11 bases between. The CDR3 protein is CASSRDWSSYEQYF. DNA for the CDR3: TGTGCCAGCAGCCGGGACTGGAGCTCCTACGAGCAGTACTTC.

This chain joins TRBV19 and TRBJ2-3; 10 bases are a match to TRBD2. Trimming at V came to 4 bases and at J to 1 base, leaving 5 bases not matched to a gene. The germline gives CDR1 LNHDA, CDR2 SQIVND (reference sequence). The CDR3 is 16 residues long. The CDR3: CASSTLGTSGTDTQYF. CDR3 nucleotides: TGTGCCAGTAGTACACTCGGGACTAGCGGCACAGATACGCAGTATTTT. Full variable domain (remainder filled in from reference TRBV19 and TRBJ2-3): DGGITQSPKYLFRKEGQNVTLSCEQNLNHDAMYWYRQDPGQGLRLIYYSQIVNDFQKGDIAEGYSVSREKKESFPLTVTSAQKNPTAFYLCASSTLGTSGTDTQYFGPGTRLTVL.

The genes are TRBV7-6 and TRBJ2-2, with TRBD2 identical over 8 bases. Germline V lookup: CDR1 SGHVS, CDR2 FNYEAQ. The CDR3 contains 13 residues. With 3 bases clipped from V and 8 bases from J, the junction kept 2 bases outside the gene matches. Written as DNA, the CDR3 is TGTGCCAGCAGCTTTAGCGGGACTGGGGAGCTGTTTTTT. Its protein product is CASSFSGTGELFF.